This entry features one TCR beta chain sequence. Its antigen is currently not known. One base away there is no much larger clone; base qualities are not given. These data come from a study of sequential checkpoint blockade in melanoma (dated by TCRdb to between 2018 and 2021). For the study in its entirety: In a 1:1 randomization, patients received either first-line nivolumab then ipilimumab (arm A) or ipilimumab then nivolumab (arm B). Twenty-two patients had matched tumor biopsies taken before treatment and at week 13, after single-agent nivolumab (arm A) or ipilimumab (arm B). TCRbeta immunosequencing was performed on DNA from fewer than 95 pretreatment melanoma tumor samples. Roughly 80% of the matched tumor biopsy pairs taken before and after treatment were from the same lesion. Maintenance nivolumab was given following each of the two trial sequences. Broad study findings and their caveats: Within-arm analyses of tumor T-cell fraction were constrained by small sample sizes and reduced statistical power. Clinical benefit was about 30 times more likely to be achieved by patients whose tumor T-cell fraction and clonality increased by week 13. Tumor T-cell fraction and clonality were correlated with PD-L1 staining and CD8+ T-cell counts, but not with mutational load. The response-prediction model combining TCR metrics and mutation burden needs validation in larger, independent patient cohorts. Among patients in arm A, the nivolumab-first arm, pretreatment tumor TIL clonality was associated with response (P = .04).

The treatment or condition label for this specimen denotes: randomized to nivolumab then ipilimumab (arm A) or the reverse (arm B). None of the patients in the trial had previously been given DNA-damaging chemotherapy. Samples came from patients with melanoma in CheckMate 064, a randomized, open-label phase II trial of sequential checkpoint blockade. Tumor TCR sequencing used genomic DNA from formalin-fixed paraffin-embedded (FFPE) tissue samples. V ends up 2 bases short and J 0 bases short, with an unmatched junction base count of 3. Spanning cysteine to phenylalanine, the CDR3 consists of 16 amino acids. Here the CDR3 DNA is all that survives: 48 bases in frame from base 1. CDR1 and CDR2 are read off the germline V gene (reference sequence) as GTSNPN and SVGIG. The immunoSEQ Assay was used to immunosequence TCRbeta CDR3 regions from genomic DNA. Before high-throughput sequencing, genomic DNA was amplified using bias-controlled multiplex PCR. The original pipeline was this. To quantify the absolute abundance of each unique TCRbeta CDR3 region, the sequences were collapsed and filtered. Clonality, defined as 1 minus Pielou's evenness, was calculated using only productive rearrangements. Tumor T-cell fraction was calculated by normalizing TCRbeta template counts to usable DNA, which was estimated from several housekeeping genes. A previously published method was used to identify clones whose frequencies were significantly greater in on-treatment samples than in baseline samples. TCRdb took over this immuneACCESS table, retaining in-frame rearrangements with V and J assigned. Such tables are incomplete; in checked studies, under half of the missing clones stem from an unresolved V gene, and the remainder is unexplained. From that table come the V and J calls and clone size; the DNA was used to work out D and trimming. The sample table contains about 7,900 clones; only one count was recorded for around 24% of them. The top ten constitute 5% to 7% of the sample.

The starting material was tumor tissue (inferred from file names), obtained from a patient given nivolumab and ipilimumab in sequence. This receptor chain uses TRBV30 and TRBJ2-2; a stretch of 10 junction bases matches TRBD2. The receptor comes from a human donor with melanoma. The DNA sequence is as follows: TGTGCCTGGAGTAGACTAGCGGGTACGAACACCGGGGAGCTGTTTTTT. It is translated as CAWSRLAGTNTGELFF. The entire variable domain, with the stretches around the CDR3 drawn from the reference TRBV30 and TRBJ2-2 proteins, is SQTIHQWPATLVQPVGSPLSLECTVEGTSNPNLYWYRQAAGRGLQLLFYSVGIGQISSEVPQNLSASRPQDRQFILSSKKLLLSDSGFYLCAWSRLAGTNTGELFFGEGSRLTVL.